A selection of T cell receptor beta chains follows, all from one sample in a study of OX40 agonist ivuxolimab in advanced cancers. The data were produced by immunoSEQ multiplex PCR, yet TCRdb's version contains in-frame clones alone and is incomplete. The sample yields roughly 60,000 clones, about 81% seen once. This specimen consisted of CD4+ or CD8+ T cells sorted from blood, obtained in a trial of the OX40 agonist ivuxolimab. The receptors come from an adult with an advanced solid tumor such as melanoma, head and neck, liver or kidney cancer. Each CDR3 is given with its conserved first and last residue. A D gene is named only where the DNA matches it firmly. Where a row states a size, it is once, few, many or the class of an expanded clone; other rows omit it.

TRBJ1-2,TRBV19,-,-,TGTGCCAGTAGTCTAGCCTATGGCTACACCTTC,CASSLAYGYTF
TRBJ2-7,TRBV18,-,-,TGTGCCAGCTCACCACTCCTAGCGTACGAGCAGTACTTC,CASSPLLAYEQYF
TRBJ2-7,TRBV28,-,-,TGTGCCAGCAGTTCTGAGGACAGCCGCTACGAGCAGTACTTC,CASSSEDSRYEQYF
TRBJ2-5,TRBV11-1,once,-,TGTGCCAGCAGCTTAGGTGAGACCCCGGCGACCCAGTACTTC,CASSLGETPATQYF
TRBJ1-5,TRBV10-3,-,-,TGTGCCATCGCAGGGAGCAATCAGCCCCAGCATTTT,CAIAGSNQPQHF
TRBJ1-5,TRBV21-1,-,-,TGTGCCAGCAGGCTCGACAGGGGATTGCCGGGCAATCAGCCCCAGCATTTT,CASRLDRGLPGNQPQHF
TRBJ2-7,TRBV7-6,-,TRBD2,TGTGCCAGCAGCTTAGAGTTCCCGTTACTAGCGGGGCACGAGCAGTACTTC,CASSLEFPLLAGHEQYF
TRBJ1-2,TRBV15,-,-,TGTGCCACCAGCAGCCACGACACCTACTATGGCTACACCTTC,CATSSHDTYYGYTF
TRBJ1-4,TRBV7-6,-,TRBD1,TGTGCCAGCAGCCTAAGGGGGACAGCAGCAACTAATGAAAAACTGTTTTTT,CASSLRGTAATNEKLFF
TRBJ2-7,TRBV6-5,-,TRBD1,TGTGCCAGCAGCCTCGGACAGGGGACCCCCTACGAGCAGTACTTC,CASSLGQGTPYEQYF
TRBJ1-1,TRBV5-4,-,-,TGTGCCAGCAGCTTGGATGGGGGAGGAGGCACTGAAGCTTTCTTT,CASSLDGGGGTEAFF
TRBJ2-7,TRBV4-1,few,-,TGCGCCAGCAGCCAGGAACCTCGCTACGAGCAGTACTTC,CASSQEPRYEQYF
TRBJ2-2,TRBV9,-,-,TGTGCCAGCAGCCCAAAGGGAGAGGCCGGGGAGCTGTTTTTT,CASSPKGEAGELFF
TRBJ2-3,TRBV6-1,-,TRBD2,TGTGCCAGCAGTGAAATGTTTGGGACTAGCGGACCCCGAAGCACAGATACGCAGTATTTT,CASSEMFGTSGPRSTDTQYF